This T cell receptor beta chain was identified in a study of T cell responses to AZD1222 COVID-19 vaccine. Study-wide results and limits: A mostly white British donor set with more females was recruited, and clonal diversity was possibly underestimated. The study found Spike-specific TCR breadth and depth rose after two AZD1222 doses. Unmutated variant regions are reportedly targeted by nearly half of spike-specific TCRs.

The CDR3 loop spans 15 amino acids. V lost 7 bases to trimming and J lost 2 bases, with 17 bases between them. From germline, CDR1 is SGHVS and CDR2 FQNEAQ. A note on this clone: The antigen is undetermined.

TCRdb's table, derived via immunoSEQ multiplex PCR, lists solely in-frame clones and lacks some. The sample consists of about 100,000 clones, about 90% of them appearing once. The rearrangement joins TRBV7-8 to TRBJ2-5; D ambiguous. The sequence was obtained from an adult in good health. The sequencing here drew on peripheral blood, taken on day 0 of AZD1222 vaccination. The CDR3 spells CASTASLVYQETQYF. The CDR3, as DNA: TGTGCCAGCACTGCGTCATTAGTCTATCAAGAGACCCAGTACTTC.